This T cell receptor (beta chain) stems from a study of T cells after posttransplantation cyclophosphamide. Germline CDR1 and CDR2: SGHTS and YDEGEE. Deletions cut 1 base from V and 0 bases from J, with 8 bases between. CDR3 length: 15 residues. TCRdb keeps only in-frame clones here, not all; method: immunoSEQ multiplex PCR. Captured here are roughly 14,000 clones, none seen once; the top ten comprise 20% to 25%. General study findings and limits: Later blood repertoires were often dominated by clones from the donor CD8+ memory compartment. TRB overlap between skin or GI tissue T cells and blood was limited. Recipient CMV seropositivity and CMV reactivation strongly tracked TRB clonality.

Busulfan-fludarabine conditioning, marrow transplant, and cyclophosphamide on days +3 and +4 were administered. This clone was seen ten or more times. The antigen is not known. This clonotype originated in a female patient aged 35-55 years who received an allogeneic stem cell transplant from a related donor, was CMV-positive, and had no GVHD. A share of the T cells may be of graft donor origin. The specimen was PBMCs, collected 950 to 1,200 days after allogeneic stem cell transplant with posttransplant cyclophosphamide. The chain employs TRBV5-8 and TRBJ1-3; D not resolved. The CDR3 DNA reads TGTGCCAGCAGCTTGACGTCTAGCTCTGGAAACACCATATATTTT. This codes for CASSLTSSSGNTIYF.